One sample yielded the 3 T cell receptor beta chains listed below, sequenced in a study of T cells after yellow fever vaccination. MiXCR, run by TCRdb on the 5' RACE reads, gives a single entry per CDR3 protein. Here the sample spans roughly 500,000 distinct CDR3 sequences, roughly a fifth being singletons. Sequencing used PBMCs, obtained 15 days after the yellow fever booster vaccination. These receptor sequences come from a man aged 25 to 40 who received the YFV17D yellow fever vaccine.

Concerning this clonotype: Its ends do not fully match the called genes, so a read error is possible. The rearrangement links TRBV2 to TRBJ2-1; 7 nucleotides match TRBD2. The CDR3 totals 12 residues. Germline V gene data show CDR1 as SNHLY and CDR2 as FYNNEI. The chain's CDR3 is CASSGTINEQFF. The CDR3, as DNA: TGTGCCAGTAGTGGGACTATAAATGAGCAGTTCTTC.

The gene calls are TRBV6-1 and TRBJ2-1, with 8 bases lining up with TRBD2. Losses at the gene ends were 5 bases for V and 9 bases for J; bases not matched to a gene: 24. The CDR3 sequence is 19 residues long. The germline V gene encodes CDR1 MNHNS and CDR2 SASEGT. The CDR3 spells CASSPWGPQQAGVEGEQFF. The CDR3, as DNA: TGTGCCAGCAGTCCGTGGGGCCCCCAACAAGCGGGAGTTGAGGGTGAGCAGTTCTTC.

This clonotype was picked up a small number of times. The V gene is TRBV4-1, the J gene TRBJ1-4; TRBD1 matches at 8 bases. This CDR3 comprises 14 residues. The V gene end was trimmed by 4 bases and the J gene end by 8 bases; junction bases not matched to a gene: 6. Looked up from germline, CDR1 is MGHRA and CDR2 is YSYEKL. The CDR3 nucleotides are TGCGCCAGCAGCCGAGGACAGGGCGAAGAAAAACTGTTTTTT. Protein sequence: CASSRGQGEEKLFF.